The 27 T cell receptor beta chains below all came from one sample that was sequenced in a study of immune cell composition in non-small cell lung cancer. Sequenced by immunoSEQ multiplex PCR; TCRdb stores in-frame clones only, minus some. Here the sample spans roughly 14,000 clones, approximately 69% being singletons. The sample comprised lung tumor tissue. The receptors here all came from a human donor with non-small cell lung cancer.

The V gene is TRBV2, the J gene TRBJ2-3; D possibly corresponds to TRBD1 (5 bases). CDR1 SNHLY and CDR2 FYNNEI come from the germline V gene. This CDR3 comprises 16 residues. Trimming shortened V by 8 bases and J by 2 bases, and 20 bases separated the two germline ends. As DNA, the CDR3 is TGTGCCAGCTCGAAGCTGGCGCAGGGCCCCACAGATACGCAGTATTTT. Its protein is CASSKLAQGPTDTQYF.

This sequence joins TRBV18 and TRBJ1-3; the match to TRBD1 covers 11 bases. The CDR3 totals 15 residues. The ends lost 6 bases at V and 2 bases at J; junction bases unmatched: 3. Germline values: CDR1 KGHSH, CDR2 LQKENI. CDR3 sequence (DNA): TGTGCCAGCTCCCAGGGACAGGGGGCTGGAAACACCATATATTTT. It is translated as CASSQGQGAGNTIYF.

This clone has just a few counts. The J gene is TRBJ2-3, the V gene TRBV7-9, with 7 bases matching TRBD2. Germline V gene data show CDR1 as SEHNR and CDR2 as FQNEAQ (reference sequence). CDR3 length equals 17 residues. V gave up 9 bases and J gave up 1 base; unmatched junction bases: 16. CDR3 sequence (DNA): TGTGCCAGTCCTGGGGGGGAAGTCTCGACAGGCACAGATACGCAGTATTTT. Protein: CASPGGEVSTGTDTQYF.

This rearrangement joins TRBV7-2 to TRBJ1-2; the match to TRBD1 covers 8 bases. CDR3 size: 15 residues. Germline assignment: CDR1 SGHTA and CDR2 FQGNSA. Trimming at V came to 5 bases and at J to 5 bases, leaving 10 bases not matched to a gene. The DNA of the CDR3 is TGTGCCAGCAGCCTAAGAACGGGACAGGTATATGGCTACACCTTC. This translates into CASSLRTGQVYGYTF.

The V call is TRBV6-5, the J call TRBJ2-7; 7 nucleotides align to TRBD1. After removal of 6 bases from V and 4 bases from J, the junction contained 12 bases not matched to a gene. The CDR3 runs 15 residues. Germline CDR1 and CDR2: MNHEY and SVGAGI. CDR3 in DNA: TGTGCCAGCAGCTCCATACAGGGGATCTCTTACGAGCAGTACTTC. As protein: CASSSIQGISYEQYF.

The chain's CDR3 is CASSYSYTGELFF. For the CDR3, the DNA is TGTGCCAGTAGTTACAGCTACACCGGGGAGCTGTTTTTT. The chain joins TRBV19 to TRBJ2-2, with D unclear. The CDR3 extends over 13 amino acids. V was trimmed by 5 bases and J by 3 bases, leaving 7 bases between them. Germline V gene sequence: CDR1 LNHDA, CDR2 SQIVND (reference sequence).

This clone turned up a few times. The chain uses TRBV9 and TRBJ2-2; 8 nucleotides match TRBD1. Trimming removed 1 base from V and 3 bases from J; junction bases left unmatched: 5. Germline assignment: CDR1 SGDLS and CDR2 YYNGEE. This CDR3 is 16 amino acids long. This CDR3 is CASSVLLTGDTGELFF. The CDR3 DNA sequence: TGTGCCAGCAGCGTACTATTGACAGGGGACACCGGGGAGCTGTTTTTT.

This clone was detected once. The CDR3 sequence is CASSIDRGRTNEKLFF. The CDR3 DNA reads as TGCGCCAGCAGCATCGACAGGGGGCGAACTAATGAAAAACTGTTTTTT. The chain uses TRBV5-1 and TRBJ1-4, with 10 bases matching TRBD1. Germline assignment: CDR1 SGHRS and CDR2 YFSETQ. The CDR3 length is 16 residues. Germline trimming cut 4 bases from V and 1 base from J; bases unmatched to any gene: 4. Filled out from reference TRBV5-1 and TRBJ1-4, the complete variable domain reads KAGVTQTPRYLIKTRGQQVTLSCSPISGHRSVSWYQQTPGQGLQFLFEYFSETQRNKGNFPGRFSGRQFSNSRSEMNVSTLELGDSALYLCASSIDRGRTNEKLFFGSGTQLSVL.

The V and J genes are TRBV10-3 and TRBJ1-4, with 10 bases identical to TRBD1. CDR1 and CDR2 (germline): ENHRY, SYGVKD. With 5 bases clipped from V and 4 bases from J, the junction kept 4 bases outside the gene matches. This CDR3 spans 15 amino acids. Here the CDR3 DNA reads TGTGCCATCAGTCGACAGGGGGCGGATAATGAAAAACTGTTTTTT. The encoded protein is CAISRQGADNEKLFF.

In its sample, this clone was seen a few times. The rearrangement joins TRBV10-3 to TRBJ1-2, with TRBD1 identical over 7 bases. Trimming at V came to 3 bases and at J to 4 bases, leaving 8 bases not matched to a gene. The CDR3 sequence is 15 residues long. CDR1 and CDR2 (germline): ENHRY, SYGVKD. The CDR3 loop reads CAISEGTVWVYGYTF. In DNA, the CDR3 is TGTGCCATCAGTGAAGGGACAGTATGGGTCTATGGCTACACCTTC.

This chain links TRBV5-6 with TRBJ2-5; 7 positions match TRBD1. This CDR3 spans 15 amino acids. V shed 4 bases and J 3 bases; nucleotides not matched to a gene: 9. Per germline, CDR1 SGHDT and CDR2 YYEEEE. CDR3 nucleotides: TGTGCCAGCAGCGAGATGGGACAGATTAAAGAGACCCAGTACTTC. It specifies CASSEMGQIKETQYF.

This chain joins TRBV27 and TRBJ1-6; possible D gene TRBD1, 6 bases. The V gene's germline CDR1 is MNHEY and CDR2 SMNVEV (reference sequence). The CDR3 totals 14 residues. V was cut by 6 bases and J by 5 bases, with 11 bases left in between. This CDR3 reads CASRQTGNNSPLHF. The CDR3 coding sequence is TGTGCCAGCAGACAAACAGGGAATAATTCACCCCTCCACTTT.

The CDR3 DNA reads TGTGCCAGCAGCAGCGGACAGGCCATGTACCACGAGCAGTACTTC. Its translation: CASSSGQAMYHEQYF. The chain employs TRBV9 and TRBJ2-7; 7 nucleotides align to TRBD1. CDR1 and CDR2 from the germline V gene are SGDLS and YYNGEE. The CDR3 loop spans 15 amino acids. V lost 4 bases and J lost 5; bases outside the gene matches: 12.

The rearrangement uses TRBV6-4 and TRBJ1-1; D is perhaps TRBD1 (6 bases). The germline gives CDR1 MRHNA, CDR2 SNTAGT. Trimming pared 2 bases from V and 0 bases from J, leaving 16 bases between. The length of the CDR3 is 17 residues. The CDR3 coding sequence is TGTGCCAGCAGTGACAGAGAGAACAGGGCCATGAACACTGAAGCTTTCTTT. Translated, it gives CASSDRENRAMNTEAFF.

This clone was seen a handful of times. The chain employs TRBV7-2 and TRBJ1-6; 8 bases are shared with TRBD1. CDR3 size: 15 residues. The junction had 4 bases not matched to a gene; V was cut back by 3 bases and J by 6 bases. Germline V CDR1 and CDR2: SGHTA, FQGNSA. The chain's CDR3 is CASSLTGVPNSPLHF. Written as DNA, the CDR3 is TGTGCCAGCAGCTTGACAGGGGTCCCTAATTCACCCCTCCACTTT.

This clone was seen a handful of times. The chain carries TRBV6-5 and TRBJ1-4; 8 nucleotides match TRBD1. J was trimmed by 8 bases and V by 5 bases; bases with no gene match: 7. The CDR3 is 14 amino acids. The germline V gene has CDR1 MNHEY and CDR2 SVGAGI. For the CDR3, the DNA is TGTGCCAGCAGTATGGACAGGGTTTCCGAAAAACTGTTTTTT. Translating gives CASSMDRVSEKLFF.

This clone was counted only a few times. J is TRBJ1-2 and V is TRBV7-2; the D gene is possibly TRBD1 (6 bases). Per the germline V gene, CDR1 is SGHTA and CDR2 is FQGNSA. The CDR3 spans 15 residues. V shed 2 bases and J shed 0 bases, with 10 bases lying between them. The CDR3 protein is CASSLTGHTNYGYTF. As DNA, the CDR3 is TGTGCCAGCAGCTTAACGGGACATACTAACTATGGCTACACCTTC.

This sequence joins TRBV28 and TRBJ2-3; 7 bases are a match to TRBD2. Germline V CDR1 and CDR2: MDHEN, SYDVKM. V shed 6 bases, J shed 2 bases, and the junction held 8 bases outside the gene matches. CDR3 length: 15 amino acids. CDR3 sequence reads: CASSRPGTTTDTQYF. The CDR3 DNA follows: TGTGCCAGCAGCCGACCCGGGACTACCACAGATACGCAGTATTTT.

This rearrangement joins TRBV5-4 to TRBJ1-1; D not certain. Germline loops: CDR1 SGHNT, CDR2 YYREEE (reference sequence). The CDR3 sequence is 14 residues long. Trimming removed 2 bases from V and 0 bases from J, with 8 bases in between. CDR3 loop: CASSFDTLNTEAFF. In DNA, the CDR3 is TGTGCCAGCAGCTTTGACACCTTGAACACTGAAGCTTTCTTT.

The chain uses TRBV5-4 and TRBJ1-1, with 8 bases fitting TRBD1. Looked up from germline, CDR1 is SGHNT and CDR2 is YYREEE (reference sequence). CDR3 length: 13 amino acids. V gave up 4 bases and J gave up 5 bases; unmatched junction bases: 4. CDR3 sequence reads: CASSAQGGTEAFF. The CDR3 region has the DNA TGTGCCAGCAGCGCACAGGGGGGGACTGAAGCTTTCTTT.

DNA of the CDR3: TGTGCCAGTAGTATGGGGGGTGTCACAGATACGCAGTATTTT. The encoded protein is CASSMGGVTDTQYF. This sequence joins TRBV19 and TRBJ2-3; weak D call: TRBD2 (6 bases). Per the germline V gene, CDR1 is LNHDA and CDR2 is SQIVND (reference sequence). This CDR3 is 14 amino acids long. The germline V and J ends were trimmed by 3 bases and 2 bases, with 9 bases remaining between them.

The gene calls are TRBV9 and TRBJ1-1; 8 bases align to TRBD1. With 3 bases clipped from V and 5 bases from J, the junction kept 3 bases outside the gene matches. This CDR3 is 13 amino acids long. The germline V gene has CDR1 SGDLS and CDR2 YYNGEE. Here the CDR3 DNA reads TGTGCCAGCAGCGCAGGGGGCTGGACTGAAGCTTTCTTT. Protein: CASSAGGWTEAFF.

The chain combines TRBV6-5 with TRBJ1-2, with a possible D match to TRBD1 (6 bases). This CDR3 is 14 amino acids long. CDR1 is MNHEY and CDR2 is SVGAGI in the germline V gene. V was clipped by 2 bases and J by 6 bases, with 13 bases between them. The CDR3 loop reads CASSYRQARDGYTF. CDR3 DNA: TGTGCCAGCAGTTACAGACAGGCCCGGGATGGCTACACCTTC.

This chain joins TRBV5-1 and TRBJ2-7; the D gene is possibly TRBD1 (6 bases). The CDR3 loop spans 15 amino acids. Per the germline V gene, CDR1 is SGHRS and CDR2 is YFSETQ. Trimming removed 0 bases at V and 3 bases at J, with 13 bases between. Here the CDR3 DNA reads TGCGCCAGCAGCTTGGAGGCAGGGGATTACTACGAGCAGTACTTC. Translating gives CASSLEAGDYYEQYF. The full variable domain, rest sourced from reference TRBV5-1 and TRBJ2-7, is KAGVTQTPRYLIKTRGQQVTLSCSPISGHRSVSWYQQTPGQGLQFLFEYFSETQRNKGNFPGRFSGRQFSNSRSEMNVSTLELGDSALYLCASSLEAGDYYEQYFGPGTRLTVT.

The chain has TRBV27 and TRBJ2-1; 7 bases are a match to TRBD1. The CDR3 has 15 amino acids. Trimming at V came to 3 bases and at J to 10 bases, leaving 12 bases not matched to a gene. Germline values: CDR1 MNHEY, CDR2 SMNVEV (reference sequence). CDR3: CASSLSTGRSGEQFF. The CDR3 bases are TGTGCCAGCAGTTTGTCGACAGGGCGATCGGGGGAGCAGTTCTTC.

Regarding this clone: One end of the junction is discordant with germline, which a read error may explain. The chain carries TRBV7-7 and TRBJ2-3; D not resolved. The V gene's germline CDR1 is SSHAT and CDR2 FNYEAQ (reference sequence). The CDR3 has 15 amino acids. CDR3 bases: TGTGCTAGCAGCATCGGAACCAGGTTCACAGATACGCAGTATTTT. This translates into CASSIGTRFTDTQYF.

This sequence joins TRBV4-2 and TRBJ2-1, with D maybe TRBD1 (6 bases). Germline assignment: CDR1 LGHNA and CDR2 YNFKEQ. V was trimmed by 4 bases and J by 2 bases, leaving 9 bases between them. The CDR3 contains 14 residues. CDR3 protein: CASSRRGTYNEQFF. The CDR3 DNA sequence: TGTGCCAGCAGCCGAAGGGGGACCTACAATGAGCAGTTCTTC.